This passage covers 12 T cell receptor beta chains from one sample sequenced in a study of blood T cell repertoires in COVID-19. Here immunoSEQ multiplex PCR was the method, and the copy in TCRdb shows in-frame clones only, minus some. Here the sample spans approximately 120,000 clones, around 82% being singletons. The specimen sequenced was peripheral blood. The receptors derive from a man aged 25-45 years with COVID-19, enrolled during active disease.

V is TRBV2 and J is TRBJ1-5; TRBD1 agrees at 9 bases. Germline trimming cut 5 bases from V and 6 bases from J; bases unmatched to any gene: 8. The CDR3 totals 15 residues. Germline values: CDR1 SNHLY, CDR2 FYNNEI. This chain's CDR3 is CASSWGTGQGQPQHF. The CDR3 coding sequence is TGTGCCAGCAGTTGGGGGACAGGGCAGGGTCAGCCCCAGCATTTT.

The rearrangement joins TRBV11-2 to TRBJ2-5; 7 bases are a match to TRBD1. Trimming at V came to 4 bases and at J to 2 bases, leaving 7 bases not matched to a gene. Germline values: CDR1 SGHAT, CDR2 FQNNGV. This CDR3 is 15 amino acids long. DNA of the CDR3: TGTGCCAGCAGCTCCCTTCCGGGACAGCAAGAGACCCAGTACTTC. As protein: CASSSLPGQQETQYF.

This clone was counted once. The chain recombines TRBV3-1 (or the pseudogene TRBV3-2) with TRBJ2-1, with TRBD2 matching over 10 bases. CDR3 length: 15 residues. After removal of 0 bases from V and 7 bases from J, the junction contained 3 bases not matched to a gene. Germline CDR1 reads LGHDT; CDR2 reads YNNKEL (reference sequence). DNA of the CDR3: TGTGCCAGCAGCCAAGAGAGCGGGGGGGGAAATGAGCAGTTCTTC. Its protein product is CASSQESGGGNEQFF.

This clone has only a few counts. The rearrangement uses TRBV5-4 and TRBJ1-4; D might be TRBD1 (6 bases). This CDR3 is 16 amino acids long. Deletions cut 4 bases from V and 5 bases from J, with 18 bases between. Germline V gene sequence: CDR1 SGHNT, CDR2 YYREEE (reference sequence). The chain's CDR3 is CASSLGRTGLNEKLFF. CDR3 sequence (DNA): TGTGCCAGCAGCCTCGGCCGAACAGGGCTCAATGAAAAACTGTTTTTT.

The V gene is TRBV9, the J gene TRBJ2-7, with 15 bases fitting TRBD2. Unmatched junction bases numbered 6, after V lost 0 bases and J lost 2 bases. CDR3 length: 18 residues. CDR1 is SGDLS and CDR2 is YYNGEE in the germline V gene. The CDR3 is CASSVGTSGRAATYEQYF. The CDR3 nucleotides are TGTGCCAGCAGCGTAGGGACTAGCGGGAGGGCCGCCACCTACGAGCAGTACTTC.

V and J are TRBV27 and TRBJ1-1, with a tentative D call TRBD1 (6 bases). The CDR3 contains 16 residues. Deletions cut 4 bases from V and 1 base from J, with 16 bases between. CDR1 is MNHEY, CDR2 SMNVEV, per germline (reference sequence). DNA of the CDR3: TGTGCCAGCAGTTCACTACAGGGTCTCGGGAACACTGAAGCTTTCTTT. This gives the protein CASSSLQGLGNTEAFF.

J is TRBJ1-5 and V is TRBV12-3 or TRBV12-4; maybe TRBD1 (6 bases). Trimming pared 3 bases from V and 7 bases from J, leaving 7 bases between. The CDR3 totals 12 residues. CDR3 DNA: TGTGCCAGCAGTTTCAGGGGACAGCCCCAGCATTTT. Translated, it gives CASSFRGQPQHF.

The V and J genes are TRBV10-2 and TRBJ2-7, with a weak D call TRBD1 (6 bases). This CDR3 is 16 amino acids long. In germline, CDR1 is WSHSY, CDR2 SAAADI. Trimming pared 6 bases from V and 2 bases from J, leaving 20 bases between. CDR3 in DNA: TGCGCCAGCAGCTTTTTCAGGGGAAAGAGCACCTACGAGCAGTACTTC. It codes for CASSFFRGKSTYEQYF.

This CDR3 is CASSRDSRSYNEQFF. DNA for the CDR3: TGTGCCAGCAGCAGGGACAGTCGCTCCTACAATGAGCAGTTCTTC. The V call is TRBV7-3, the J call TRBJ2-1; 7 bases are a match to TRBD1. Germline lookup yields CDR1 SGHTA and CDR2 FQGTGA. The CDR3 sequence is 15 residues long. Unmatched junction bases numbered 4, after V lost 5 bases and J lost 0 bases.

Sample share makes this clone medium-sized. The chain is built from TRBV2 and TRBJ2-1, with 9 bases fitting TRBD1. The CDR3 totals 22 residues. Germline V gene lookup returns CDR1 SNHLY and CDR2 FYNNEI. Trimming cost V 1 base and J 9 bases; bases outside gene matches: 28. Here the CDR3 reads CASSEDRDREFSGASLVGEQFF. The CDR3 bases are TGTGCCAGCAGTGAAGATCGGGACAGGGAGTTCTCCGGGGCGTCCCTAGTGGGTGAGCAGTTCTTC. The variable domain in full, completed from reference TRBV2 and TRBJ2-1, reads EPEVTQTPSHQVTQMGQEVILRCVPISNHLYFYWYRQILGQKVEFLVSFYNNEISEKSEIFDDQFSVERPDGSNFTLKIRSTKLEDSAMYFCASSEDRDREFSGASLVGEQFFGPGTRLTVL.

V usage is TRBV7-2 and J usage is TRBJ2-7; TRBD2 aligns across 7 bases. Per germline, CDR1 SGHTA and CDR2 FQGNSA. This CDR3 comprises 18 residues. Unmatched junction bases numbered 17, after V lost 1 base and J lost 5 bases. CDR3 amino acids: CASSLEPPTVAGVHEQYF. The CDR3 bases are TGTGCCAGCAGCTTAGAGCCCCCCACTGTCGCGGGGGTACACGAGCAGTACTTC. The entire variable domain, with the rest obtained from reference TRBV7-2 and TRBJ2-7, is as follows: GAGVSQSPSNKVTEKGKDVELRCDPISGHTALYWYRQSLGQGLEFLIYFQGNSAPDKSGLPSDRFSAERTGGSVSTLTIQRTQQEDSAVYLCASSLEPPTVAGVHEQYFGPGTRLTVT.

The chain links TRBV11-3 to TRBJ1-2; possible D gene TRBD1, 5 bases. CDR1 is SGHNT and CDR2 is YENEEA in the germline V gene. The length of the CDR3 is 14 residues. Trimming pared 0 bases from V and 6 bases from J, leaving 11 bases between. CDR3 DNA: TGTGCCAGCAGCTTAGATTCAGGGTCTGATGGCTACACCTTC. Residues: CASSLDSGSDGYTF.